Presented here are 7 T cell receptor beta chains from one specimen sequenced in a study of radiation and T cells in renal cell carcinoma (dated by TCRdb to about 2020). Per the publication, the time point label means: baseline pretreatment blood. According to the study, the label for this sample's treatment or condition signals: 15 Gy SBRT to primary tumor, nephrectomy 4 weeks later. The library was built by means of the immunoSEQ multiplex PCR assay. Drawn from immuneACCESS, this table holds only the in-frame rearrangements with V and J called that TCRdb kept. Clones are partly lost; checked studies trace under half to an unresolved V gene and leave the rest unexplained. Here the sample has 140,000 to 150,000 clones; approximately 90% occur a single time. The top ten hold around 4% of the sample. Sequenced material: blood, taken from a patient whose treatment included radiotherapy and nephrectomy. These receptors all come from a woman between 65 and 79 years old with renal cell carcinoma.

The CDR3 sequence is CASSPLIRSSYNEQFF. The CDR3 DNA reads TGTGCCAGCAGTCCTCTCATTCGGAGCTCCTACAATGAGCAGTTCTTC. The chain has TRBV27 and TRBJ2-1; D gene ambiguous. The CDR3 is made up of 16 amino acids. The V gene lost 5 bases and the J gene lost 0 bases, with 14 bases spanning the gap. The germline V gene encodes CDR1 MNHEY and CDR2 SMNVEV (reference sequence).

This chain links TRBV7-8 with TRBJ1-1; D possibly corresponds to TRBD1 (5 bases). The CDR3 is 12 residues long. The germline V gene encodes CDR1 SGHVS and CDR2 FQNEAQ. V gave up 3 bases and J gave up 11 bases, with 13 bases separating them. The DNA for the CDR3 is TGTGCCAGCAGCTTCCCGCAGGGAGACGCTTTCTTT. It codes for CASSFPQGDAFF.

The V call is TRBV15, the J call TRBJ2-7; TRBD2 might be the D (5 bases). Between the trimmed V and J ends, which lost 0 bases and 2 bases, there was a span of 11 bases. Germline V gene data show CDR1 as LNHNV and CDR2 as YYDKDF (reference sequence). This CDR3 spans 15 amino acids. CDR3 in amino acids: CATSRDRRRTYEQYF. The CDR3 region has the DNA TGTGCCACCAGCAGAGATAGGAGGCGGACCTACGAGCAGTACTTC.

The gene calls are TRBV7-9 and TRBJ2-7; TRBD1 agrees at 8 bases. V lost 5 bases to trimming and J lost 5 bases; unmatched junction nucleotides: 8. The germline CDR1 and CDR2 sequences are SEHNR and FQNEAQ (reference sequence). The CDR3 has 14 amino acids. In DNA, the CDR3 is TGTGCCAGCAGCCCCTTGGCGACAGGGGACGAGCAGTACTTC. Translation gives CASSPLATGDEQYF.

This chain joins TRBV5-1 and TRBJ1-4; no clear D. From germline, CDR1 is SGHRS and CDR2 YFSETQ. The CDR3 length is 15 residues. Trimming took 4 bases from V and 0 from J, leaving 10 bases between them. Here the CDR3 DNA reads TGCGCCAGCAGCCCCAGGTTTGCAACTAATGAAAAACTGTTTTTT. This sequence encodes CASSPRFATNEKLFF.

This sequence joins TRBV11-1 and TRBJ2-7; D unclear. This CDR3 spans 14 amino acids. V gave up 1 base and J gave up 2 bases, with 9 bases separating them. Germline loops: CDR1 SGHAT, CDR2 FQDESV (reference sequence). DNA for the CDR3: TGTGCCAGCAGCTTAGAGAAACGGACCTACGAGCAGTACTTC. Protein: CASSLEKRTYEQYF.

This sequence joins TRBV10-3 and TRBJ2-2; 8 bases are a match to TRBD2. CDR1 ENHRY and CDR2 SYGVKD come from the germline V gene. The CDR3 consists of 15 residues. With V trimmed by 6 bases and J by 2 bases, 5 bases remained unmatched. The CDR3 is CAISGGGSNTGELFF. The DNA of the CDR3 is TGTGCCATCAGCGGCGGGGGGTCCAACACCGGGGAGCTGTTTTTT.